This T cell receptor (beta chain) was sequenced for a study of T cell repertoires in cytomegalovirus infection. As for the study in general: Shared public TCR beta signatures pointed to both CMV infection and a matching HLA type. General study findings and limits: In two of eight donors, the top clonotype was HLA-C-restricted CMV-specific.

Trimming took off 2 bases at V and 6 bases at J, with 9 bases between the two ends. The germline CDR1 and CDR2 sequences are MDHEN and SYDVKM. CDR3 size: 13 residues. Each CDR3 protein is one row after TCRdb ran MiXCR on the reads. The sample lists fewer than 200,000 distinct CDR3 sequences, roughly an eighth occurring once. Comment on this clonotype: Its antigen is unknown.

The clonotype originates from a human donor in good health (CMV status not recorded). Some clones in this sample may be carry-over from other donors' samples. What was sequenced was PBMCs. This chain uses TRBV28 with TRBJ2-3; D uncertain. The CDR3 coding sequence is TGTGCCAGCAGTTTAGTCCCTCAGGATACGCAGTATTTT. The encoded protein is CASSLVPQDTQYF.